These 17 T cell receptor beta chains came from one sample sequenced in a study of regulatory T cells in long-lasting Graves disease. HTBI primers from iRepertoire and Arm-PCR of CDR3 regions yielded the TCR beta libraries. Each CDR3 protein gets one entry after TCRdb re-called the multiplex PCR reads with MiXCR. The table records a few hundred thousand distinct CDR3 sequences, less than 15% of them present only once. As to time point: newly diagnosed GD, antithyroid drugs for less than 3 months. Extracted RNA from PBMCs served as the source of the TCR library. The sample also formed part of further work on T cells in Graves' hyperthyroidism and ophthalmopathy.

This material consisted of peripheral blood mononuclear cells (PBMCs), taken at new diagnosis, from a patient treated with antithyroid drugs. The receptors come from a woman aged 50 to 60 with Graves disease.

This clonotype was recorded at least ten times. One end of the junction does not line up with germline, which may come from a read error. V is TRBV5-1 and J is TRBJ2-1; 10 bases are a match to TRBD2. Germline-derived CDR1 and CDR2 are SGHRS and YFSETQ. The CDR3 is 15 amino acids. As DNA, the CDR3 is TGTGCCAGCAGACCTAGCGGGAGTCTGTACAATGAGCAGTTCTTC. Encoded protein: CASRPSGSLYNEQFF. Combining the CDR3 with reference TRBV5-1 and TRBJ2-1 gives the whole variable domain KAGVTQTPRYLIKTRGQQVTLSCSPISGHRSVSWYQQTPGQGLQFLFEYFSETQRNKGNFPGRFSGRQFSNSRSEMNVSTLELGDSALYLCASRPSGSLYNEQFFGPGTRLTVL.

The chain joins TRBV19 to TRBJ1-4; D is possibly TRBD1 (6 bases). CDR3 length: 12 amino acids. The germline V gene has CDR1 LNHDA and CDR2 SQIVND (reference sequence). Deletions cut 6 bases from V and 8 bases from J, with 10 bases between. Here the CDR3 DNA reads TGTGCCAGTAGCGGACAGAGGGAAAAACTGTTTTTT. Encoded protein: CASSGQREKLFF. Full variable domain (missing parts from reference TRBV19 and TRBJ1-4): DGGITQSPKYLFRKEGQNVTLSCEQNLNHDAMYWYRQDPGQGLRLIYYSQIVNDFQKGDIAEGYSVSREKKESFPLTVTSAQKNPTAFYLCASSGQREKLFFGSGTQLSVL.

This clonotype was found many times. The V call is TRBV30, the J call TRBJ2-3; 12 bases agree with TRBD2. V lost 0 bases to trimming and J lost 9 bases; unmatched junction nucleotides: 10. The CDR3 contains 16 residues. From germline, CDR1 is GTSNPN and CDR2 SVGIG (reference sequence). CDR3 DNA sequence: TGTGCCTGGAGTGTAGGGCTAGCGGGAGGGGCTCGGACGCAGTATTTT. It codes for CAWSVGLAGGARTQYF.

V usage is TRBV6-1 and J usage is TRBJ1-4; D gene uncertain. CDR3 length: 13 residues. V was pared by 8 bases and J by 0 bases, with 7 bases between. CDR1 and CDR2 (germline): MNHNS, SASEGT. The CDR3 DNA reads as TGTGCCAGCCAGTTCGCAACTAATGAAAAACTGTTTTTT. It yields the protein CASQFATNEKLFF.

The CDR3 loop reads CASSSPTSGRPYEQYF. In DNA, the CDR3 is TGTGCCAGCAGTTCCCCGACTAGCGGGAGGCCCTACGAGCAGTACTTC. The V and J genes are TRBV6-5 and TRBJ2-7, with 13 bases matching TRBD2. This CDR3 comprises 16 residues. The germline gives CDR1 MNHEY, CDR2 SVGAGI. V gave up 4 bases and J gave up 2 bases; unmatched junction bases: 5.

This clonotype was recorded at least ten times. The DNA for the CDR3 is TGCGCCAGCAGCGTGGTAGGGGGAAGCGATGAGCAGTTCTTC. Residues: CASSVVGGSDEQFF. The chain is built from TRBV5-1 and TRBJ2-1, with a weak D call TRBD1 (6 bases). In germline, CDR1 is SGHRS, CDR2 YFSETQ. The V end lost 4 bases, the J end lost 8 bases, and 16 bases lay between the germline ends. The CDR3 has 14 amino acids.

This clonotype was counted at least ten times. The chain couples TRBV12-3 or TRBV12-4 to TRBJ2-2, with D possibly being TRBD2 (6 bases). The CDR3 is 15 amino acids. Trimming took 3 bases from V and 3 from J, leaving 11 bases between them. CDR3 residues: CASSFGGAYTGELFF. The CDR3 DNA follows: TGTGCCAGCAGTTTTGGAGGGGCTTACACCGGGGAGCTGTTTTTT.

This clonotype occurred many times. The chain combines TRBV14 with TRBJ2-3; D ambiguous. V lost 4 bases and J lost 1, with 15 bases in between. In germline, CDR1 is SGHDN, CDR2 FVKESK. The CDR3 totals 16 residues. For the CDR3, the DNA is TGTGCCAGCAGCCTCTTTGGGGTTCCCGGCACAGATACGCAGTATTTT. Its protein is CASSLFGVPGTDTQYF.

Remarks on this clonotype: This may be a read error: a much more frequent sequence differs by one nucleotide. Here the CDR3 reads CASSQGGGLQKQETRYF. The CDR3 DNA follows: TGTGCCAGCAGCCAGGGGGGGGGCTTACAAAAACAAGAGACCCGGTACTTC. V is TRBV28 and J is TRBJ2-5; perhaps D is TRBD1 or TRBD2 (7 bases each). The CDR3 spans 17 residues. CDR1 is MDHEN and CDR2 is SYDVKM in the germline V gene.

Here the CDR3 DNA reads TGTGCCAGCAGCCCAAACAGGGGGCTCCTCCCGTTTTTT. As protein: CASSPNRGLLPFF. The V call is TRBV2, the J call TRBJ1-4, with 9 bases that match TRBD1. Germline V CDR1 and CDR2: SNHLY, FYNNEI. The CDR3 spans 13 residues. With V trimmed by 6 bases and J by 16 bases, 12 bases remained unmatched.

In its sample, this clonotype was seen many times. V usage is TRBV20-1 and J usage is TRBJ2-1; 11 bases agree with TRBD2. CDR1 and CDR2 from the germline V gene are DFQATT and SNEGSKA (reference sequence). Trimming took 1 base from V and 5 from J; bases not matched to a gene: 4. The CDR3 runs 15 residues. This CDR3 reads CSARVAGGRDNEQFF. In DNA form, the CDR3 reads TGCAGTGCTAGAGTAGCGGGAGGGCGGGACAATGAGCAGTTCTTC.

As concerns this clonotype: Possible read error: a much larger clone is one base away. The chain links TRBV2 to TRBJ2-5, with 7 bases that match TRBD1. Germline lookup yields CDR1 SNHLY and CDR2 FYNNEI. This CDR3 has 15 residues. V trimming: 6 bases; J trimming: 11 bases; junction bases outside the gene matches: 18. The CDR3: CASRGDREPYNEQYF. The CDR3 DNA is TGTGCCAGCAGAGGCGACAGGGAACCCTACAATGAGCAGTACTTC.

This clonotype came up many times. The chain couples TRBV11-1 to TRBJ2-5; TRBD1 might be the D (6 bases). Trimming removed 1 base at V and 3 bases at J, with 9 bases between. There are 14 residues in the CDR3. CDR1 is SGHAT, CDR2 FQDESV, per germline (reference sequence). In nucleotides, the CDR3 is TGTGCCAGCAGCTTAGGGGACATAGAAGAGACCCAGTACTTC. Residues: CASSLGDIEETQYF.

This chain joins TRBV5-1 and TRBJ2-6, with 9 positions matching TRBD2. J lost 0 bases, V lost 1 base, and 5 bases had no gene match. CDR1 and CDR2 (germline): SGHRS, YFSETQ. The CDR3 consists of 18 residues. The CDR3 DNA reads TGCGCCAGCAGCTTGCGGCCTAGCGGGAACTCTGGGGCCAACGTCCTGACTTTC. This codes for CASSLRPSGNSGANVLTF.

This sequence joins TRBV7-2 and TRBJ2-1, with TRBD2 matching 7 bases. J lost 3 bases, V lost 1 base, and 3 bases had no gene match. Germline lookup yields CDR1 SGHTA and CDR2 FQGNSA. The CDR3 has 15 amino acids. The CDR3 here is CASSLETSSYNEQFF. The CDR3 bases are TGTGCCAGCAGCTTAGAGACTAGCAGCTACAATGAGCAGTTCTTC. Full variable domain (remainder filled in from reference TRBV7-2 and TRBJ2-1): GAGVSQSPSNKVTEKGKDVELRCDPISGHTALYWYRQSLGQGLEFLIYFQGNSAPDKSGLPSDRFSAERTGGSVSTLTIQRTQQEDSAVYLCASSLETSSYNEQFFGPGTRLTVL.

This sequence joins TRBV30 and TRBJ2-3, with D possibly being TRBD2 (5 bases). The CDR3 loop spans 12 amino acids. Germline V gene data show CDR1 as GTSNPN and CDR2 as SVGIG (reference sequence). Trimming removed 0 bases from V and 8 bases from J, with 9 bases in between. Written as DNA, the CDR3 is TGTGCCTGGAGTGTAGCGGTGGGTACGCAGTATTTT. Its protein product is CAWSVAVGTQYF.

V and J are TRBV9 and TRBJ2-1, with 9 bases identical to TRBD2. V shed 2 bases and J 7 bases; nucleotides not matched to a gene: 7. The CDR3 extends over 15 amino acids. Germline lookup yields CDR1 SGDLS and CDR2 YYNGEE. The CDR3 sequence: CASSVVAGARNEQFF. The CDR3 nucleotides read TGTGCCAGCAGCGTCGTAGCGGGAGCGCGGAATGAGCAGTTCTTC.